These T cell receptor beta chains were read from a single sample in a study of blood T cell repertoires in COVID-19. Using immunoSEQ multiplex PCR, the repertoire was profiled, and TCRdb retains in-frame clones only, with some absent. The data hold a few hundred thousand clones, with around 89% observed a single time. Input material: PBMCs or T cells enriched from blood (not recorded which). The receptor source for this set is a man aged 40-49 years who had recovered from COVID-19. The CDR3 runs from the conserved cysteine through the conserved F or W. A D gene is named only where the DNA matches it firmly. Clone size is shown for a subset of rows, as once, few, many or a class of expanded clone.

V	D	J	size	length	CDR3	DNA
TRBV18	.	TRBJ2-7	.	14	CASSTQTEGSEQYF	TGTGCCAGCTCAACACAAACCGAAGGGAGCGAGCAGTACTTC
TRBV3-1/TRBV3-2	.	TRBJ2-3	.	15	CASSQDRRGIDTQYF	TGTGCCAGCAGCCAAGATCGACGGGGAATAGATACGCAGTATTTT
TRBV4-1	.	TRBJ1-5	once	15	CASSPRLDSNQPQHF	TGCGCCAGCAGCCCTCGGTTAGATAGCAATCAGCCCCAGCATTTT
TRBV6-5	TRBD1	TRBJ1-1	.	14	CASSQDRGWTEAFF	TGTGCCAGCAGCCAAGACAGGGGTTGGACTGAAGCTTTCTTT
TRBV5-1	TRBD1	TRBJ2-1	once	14	CASSLRTGDNEQFF	TGCGCCAGCAGCTTGAGGACAGGCGACAATGAGCAGTTCTTC
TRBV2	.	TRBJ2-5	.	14	CASSESGGQETQYF	TGTGCCAGCAGTGAATCCGGGGGCCAAGAGACCCAGTACTTC
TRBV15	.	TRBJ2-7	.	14	CATSRGGVGYEQYF	TGTGCCACCAGCAGAGGGGGGGTCGGGTACGAGCAGTACTTC
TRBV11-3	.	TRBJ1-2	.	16	CASSLGGGTGNYGYTF	TGTGCCAGCAGCTTAGGGGGAGGGACGGGGAACTATGGCTACACCTTC
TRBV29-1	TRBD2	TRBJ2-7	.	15	CSVERTSGASYEQYF	TGCAGCGTTGAGCGGACTAGCGGGGCCTCCTACGAGCAGTACTTC
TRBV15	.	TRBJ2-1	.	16	CATSRGDGGAYNEQFF	TGTGCCACCAGCAGAGGCGACGGCGGGGCGTACAATGAGCAGTTCTTC
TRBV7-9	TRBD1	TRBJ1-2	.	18	CASSLAGSDRAANYGYTF	TGTGCCAGCAGCTTAGCGGGGAGCGACAGGGCCGCTAACTATGGCTACACCTTC
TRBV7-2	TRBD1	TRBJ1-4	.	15	CASSEPGQKDEKLFF	TGTGCCAGCAGCGAACCGGGACAGAAAGATGAAAAACTGTTTTTT
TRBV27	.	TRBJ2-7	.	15	CASSRGGGYSYEQYF	TGTGCCAGCAGCCGGGGTGGAGGGTACTCCTACGAGCAGTACTTC
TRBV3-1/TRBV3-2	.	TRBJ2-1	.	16	CATRASRGNSYNEQFF	TGTGCCACCCGGGCGTCTCGGGGAAACTCCTACAATGAGCAGTTCTTC
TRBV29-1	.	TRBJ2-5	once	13	CSVGRGLQETQYF	TGCAGCGTTGGGAGGGGTCTACAAGAGACCCAGTACTTC
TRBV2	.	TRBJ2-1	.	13	CASSEGEVHEQFF	TGTGCCAGCAGTGAGGGGGAGGTCCATGAGCAGTTCTTC
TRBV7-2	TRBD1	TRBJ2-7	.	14	CASSITGTGHEQYF	TGTGCCAGCAGCATAACCGGGACAGGGCACGAGCAGTACTTC
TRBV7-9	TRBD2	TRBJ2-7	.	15	CASSLHGGRFYEQYF	TGTGCCAGCAGCTTACATGGCGGGAGGTTCTACGAGCAGTACTTC
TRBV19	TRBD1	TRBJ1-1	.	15	CASRRGQGRNTEAFF	TGTGCCAGTAGACGGGGACAGGGTAGGAACACTGAAGCTTTCTTT
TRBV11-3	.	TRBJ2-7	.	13	CASSLGSSYEQYF	TGTGCCAGCAGCTTAGGCAGCTCCTACGAGCAGTACTTC
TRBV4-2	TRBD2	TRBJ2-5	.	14	CASSQALAGETQYF	TGTGCCAGCAGCCAAGCACTAGCGGGAGAGACCCAGTACTTC
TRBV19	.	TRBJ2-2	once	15	CASSIPGSNTGELFF	TGTGCCAGTAGTATTCCAGGGTCGAACACCGGGGAGCTGTTTTTT
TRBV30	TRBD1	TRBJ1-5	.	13	CALAGQGGQPQHF	TGTGCGTTGGCAGGACAGGGCGGCCAGCCCCAGCATTTT
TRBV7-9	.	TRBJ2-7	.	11	CASSSSDEQYF	TGTGCCAGCAGCTCCTCGGACGAGCAGTACTTC
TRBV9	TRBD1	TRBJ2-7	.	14	CASSPPGQGYEQYF	TGTGCCAGCAGCCCGCCCGGACAGGGCTACGAGCAGTACTTC
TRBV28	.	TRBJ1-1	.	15	CASSLRGAVNTEAFF	TGTGCCAGCAGTCTGCGGGGGGCTGTGAACACTGAAGCTTTCTTT
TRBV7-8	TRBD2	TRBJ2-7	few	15	CASSRLAVSSYEQYF	TGTGCCAGCAGTAGACTAGCAGTCAGCTCCTACGAGCAGTACTTC
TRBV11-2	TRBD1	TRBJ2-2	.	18	CASSPRDSQWTNTGELFF	TGTGCCAGCAGCCCCAGGGACAGCCAGTGGACAAACACCGGGGAGCTGTTTTTT
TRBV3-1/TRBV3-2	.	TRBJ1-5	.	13	CASSLGQGRPQHF	TGTGCCAGCAGCCTTGGGCAGGGGAGGCCCCAGCATTTT
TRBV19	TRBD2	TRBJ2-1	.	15	CASSIGLAGGYEQFF	TGTGCCAGTAGTATCGGACTAGCGGGGGGGTATGAGCAGTTCTTC
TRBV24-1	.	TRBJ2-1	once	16	CATSDPGQLSYNEQFF	TGTGCCACCAGTGATCCTGGACAGCTCTCCTACAATGAGCAGTTCTTC
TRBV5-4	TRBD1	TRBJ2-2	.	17	CASSRYTGQKNTGELFF	TGTGCCAGCAGCCGCTATACGGGACAGAAGAACACCGGGGAGCTGTTTTTT
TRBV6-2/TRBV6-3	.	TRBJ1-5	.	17	CASSYSARRYGNQPQHF	TGTGCCAGCAGTTACTCGGCCAGGCGATATGGCAATCAGCCCCAGCATTTT
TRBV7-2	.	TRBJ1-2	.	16	CASSLGTGLGFGGYTF	TGTGCCAGCAGCTTAGGCACAGGGTTAGGATTTGGCGGCTACACCTTC
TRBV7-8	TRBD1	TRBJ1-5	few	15	CASSLGTGSNQPQHF	TGTGCCAGCAGCTTAGGGACAGGTAGCAATCAGCCCCAGCATTTT
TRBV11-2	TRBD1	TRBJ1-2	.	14	CASSGTGGGYGYTF	TGTGCCAGCAGCGGGACAGGGGGCGGCTATGGCTACACCTTC
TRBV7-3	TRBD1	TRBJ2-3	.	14	CASSSRTGGDTQYF	TGTGCCAGCAGCTCTCGGACAGGGGGAGATACGCAGTATTTT
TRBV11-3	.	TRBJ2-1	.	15	CASSSSGERYNEQFF	TGTGCCAGCAGCTCCTCCGGGGAACGATACAATGAGCAGTTCTTC
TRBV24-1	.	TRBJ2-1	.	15	CATSVSGGTYNEQFF	TGTGCCACCAGTGTGTCGGGGGGCACCTACAATGAGCAGTTCTTC
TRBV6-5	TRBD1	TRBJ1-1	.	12	CASRQGVAEAFF	TGTGCCAGCAGACAGGGGGTCGCTGAAGCTTTCTTT
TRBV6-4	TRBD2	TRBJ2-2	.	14	CASSSGRDTGELFF	TGTGCCAGCAGTAGCGGGAGGGACACCGGGGAGCTGTTTTTT
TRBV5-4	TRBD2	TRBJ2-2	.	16	CASSPSWGLVAGELFF	TGTGCCAGCAGCCCGAGTTGGGGACTAGTTGCCGGGGAGCTGTTTTTT
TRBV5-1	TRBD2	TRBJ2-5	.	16	CASSLVSSGGQETQYF	TGCGCCAGCAGCTTGGTTTCTAGCGGGGGACAAGAGACCCAGTACTTC
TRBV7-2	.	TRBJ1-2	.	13	CASSPRGDYGYTF	TGTGCCAGCAGCCCGCGGGGAGACTATGGCTACACCTTC
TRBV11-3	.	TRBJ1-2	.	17	CASSPRISPGVYYGYTF	TGTGCCAGCAGCCCACGGATATCCCCCGGGGTTTACTATGGCTACACCTTC
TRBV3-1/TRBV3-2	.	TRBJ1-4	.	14	CASSQKLRDEKLFF	TGTGCCAGCAGCCAAAAATTGAGGGATGAAAAACTGTTTTTT
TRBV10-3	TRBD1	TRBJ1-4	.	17	CAISESAGQGVLEKLFF	TGTGCCATCAGTGAGTCGGCGGGACAGGGGGTACTTGAAAAACTGTTTTTT
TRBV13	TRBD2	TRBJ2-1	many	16	CASSSISGTLGNEQFF	TGTGCCAGCAGCTCTATCAGCGGGACCCTCGGGAATGAGCAGTTCTTC
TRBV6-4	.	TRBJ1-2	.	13	CASSRDRNYGYTF	TGTGCCAGCAGTCGAGACAGAAACTATGGCTACACCTTC
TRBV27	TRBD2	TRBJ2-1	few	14	CASSRLAGVNEQFF	TGTGCCAGCAGCAGACTAGCGGGAGTCAATGAGCAGTTCTTC
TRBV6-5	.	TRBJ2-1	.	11	CASSSSYEQFF	TGTGCCAGCAGTTCCAGTTATGAGCAGTTCTTC